One T cell receptor (beta chain) is described in this entry. The J segment lost 6 bases and the V segment lost 1 base, leaving 3 bases of the junction unmatched. Germline lookup yields CDR1 SGHTS and CDR2 YDEGEE. This CDR3 has 14 residues. In the authors' workflow: For nucleated cells, counts were estimated from reference gene primer amplification. Here immunoSEQ multiplex PCR was the method, and the copy in TCRdb shows in-frame clones only, minus some. That table supplies the V and J calls and clone size; D and trimming were determined from the DNA. The table lists tens of thousands of clones, around three quarters of them singletons. These data originate in a study of blood T cell repertoires in COVID-19. Across the whole study: Spain, Italy and the United States supplied samples that represented acute and convalescent COVID-19. Sources were T cells, B-cell-depleted T cells, or PBMCs; the material itself was cDNA or gDNA.

Sequencing used peripheral blood. The chain carries TRBV5-8 and TRBJ2-7, with TRBD2 matching 11 bases. The clonotype comes from a woman older than 75 with acute or convalescent COVID-19. The chain's CDR3 is CASSLSLAGAEQYF. CDR3 DNA sequence: TGTGCCAGCAGCTTGTCACTAGCGGGAGCCGAGCAGTACTTC.